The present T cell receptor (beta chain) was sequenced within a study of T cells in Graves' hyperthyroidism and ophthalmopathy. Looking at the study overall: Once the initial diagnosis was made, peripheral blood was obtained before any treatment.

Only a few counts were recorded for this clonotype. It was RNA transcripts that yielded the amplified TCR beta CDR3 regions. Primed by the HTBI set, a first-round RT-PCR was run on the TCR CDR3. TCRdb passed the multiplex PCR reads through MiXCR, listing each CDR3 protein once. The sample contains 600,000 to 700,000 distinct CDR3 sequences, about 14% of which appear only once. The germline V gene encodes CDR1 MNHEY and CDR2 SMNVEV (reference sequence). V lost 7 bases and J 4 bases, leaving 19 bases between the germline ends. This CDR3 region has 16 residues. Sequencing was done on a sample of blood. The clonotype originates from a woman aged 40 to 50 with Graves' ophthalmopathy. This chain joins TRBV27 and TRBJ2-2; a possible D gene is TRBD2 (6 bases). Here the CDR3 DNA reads TGTGCCAGCACCCTGGGGGAGCGGGTGGGCACCGGGGAGCTGTTTTTT. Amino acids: CASTLGERVGTGELFF.